The subject of this entry is one TCR beta chain. What it binds is not known. The data originate from a study of cytomegalovirus exposure and HLA in healthy donors. General study points: Accurate HLA-A and HLA-B prediction from TCR beta sequences was reported for most subjects. The availability of immune exposure information extended only to CMV serostatus. Analyses of presence and absence presupposed an approximately uniform sequencing depth across donors.

Germline-derived CDR1 and CDR2 are SGHRS and YFSETQ. V lost 2 bases, J lost 4 bases, and 12 bases lay in between. This CDR3 comprises 14 residues. Primers: 60 Vbeta forward and 13 Jbeta reverse. Original processing methods: An analysis that came later counted 70 million to 100 million unique TCR beta chains, approximately 10 million shared. Sequencing was performed with immunoSEQ multiplex PCR; in TCRdb, only in-frame clones are kept and a portion is missing. D and trimming come from the DNA, and the V and J calls and clone size come from that table. The top ten hold 0.3% to 0.35% of the sample, which has approximately 290,000 clones, roughly 80% seen once.

The sequence derives from a girl aged 2 to 10 in good health and CMV-seronegative. Sample: PBMCs. V and J are TRBV5-1 and TRBJ1-1, with D hard to call. The CDR3 DNA follows: TGCGCCAGCAGCTTTCTTGACACGAGCACTGAAGCTTTCTTT. Translating gives CASSFLDTSTEAFF. Full variable domain (missing parts from reference TRBV5-1 and TRBJ1-1): KAGVTQTPRYLIKTRGQQVTLSCSPISGHRSVSWYQQTPGQGLQFLFEYFSETQRNKGNFPGRFSGRQFSNSRSEMNVSTLELGDSALYLCASSFLDTSTEAFFGQGTRLTVV.